Shown below are 32 T cell receptor beta chains from a single sample sequenced in a study of naive and memory T cell subsets. Both TRBC1 and TRBC2 were covered by a beta constant-region primer of two equimolar oligonucleotides. Ligated cDNA was amplified by four rounds of PCR with nested alpha and beta constant-region primers and SP2. TCRdb analysed the UMI-ligation and nested PCR reads with MiXCR anew, one entry per CDR3 protein. The sample carries 95,000 to 150,000 distinct CDR3 sequences, roughly 36% recorded once. Sequencing used central memory CD4+ T cells from blood. These receptors originate from a human donor in good health.

The chain employs TRBV5-1 and TRBJ2-2, with no clear D. The CDR3 consists of 14 residues. Germline loops: CDR1 SGHRS, CDR2 YFSETQ. Trimming cost V 1 base and J 2 bases, with 6 bases left between them. CDR3 nucleotide sequence: TGCGCCAGCAGCTTGCTTAGTAACACCGGGGAGCTGTTTTTT. Translated: CASSLLSNTGELFF. The full variable domain, completed using reference TRBV5-1 and TRBJ2-2, is KAGVTQTPRYLIKTRGQQVTLSCSPISGHRSVSWYQQTPGQGLQFLFEYFSETQRNKGNFPGRFSGRQFSNSRSEMNVSTLELGDSALYLCASSLLSNTGELFFGEGSRLTVL.

The chain carries TRBV18 and TRBJ2-1, with 9 nucleotides matching TRBD2. CDR1 is KGHSH, CDR2 LQKENI, per germline. The length of the CDR3 is 17 residues. The V gene end was trimmed by 3 bases and the J gene end by 8 bases; junction bases not matched to a gene: 14. The CDR3 DNA reads as TGTGCCAGCTCACCGCTTACTGGCGGGAGGGGATCGCATGAGCAGTTCTTC. Amino acids: CASSPLTGGRGSHEQFF.

The chain recombines TRBV7-9 with TRBJ2-5, with no clear D. V was pared by 0 bases and J by 5 bases, with 10 bases between. The CDR3 sequence is 14 residues long. CDR1 and CDR2 (germline): SEHNR, FQNEAQ (reference sequence). CDR3 amino acids: CASSLAASLETQYF. In nucleotides, the CDR3 is TGTGCCAGCAGCTTAGCGGCATCCCTGGAGACCCAGTACTTC. Using reference TRBV7-9 and TRBJ2-5 for the parts outside the CDR3, the full variable domain is DTGVSQNPRHKITKRGQNVTFRCDPISEHNRLYWYRQTLGQGPEFLTYFQNEAQLEKSRLLSDRFSAERPKGSFSTLEIQRTEQGDSAMYLCASSLAASLETQYFGPGTRLLVL.

This clonotype has just a few counts. The chain links TRBV5-4 to TRBJ2-4; D is uncertain. CDR3 length: 13 residues. The V end was cut by 0 bases, the J end by 5 bases, with 6 bases between. Germline V gives CDR1 SGHNT, CDR2 YYREEE (reference sequence). DNA of the CDR3: TGTGCCAGCAGCTTGGGAACTCAAAACATTCAGTACTTC. Translation: CASSLGTQNIQYF.

There are a few counts of this clonotype. This chain links TRBV5-6 with TRBJ1-6; 8 bases fit TRBD1. Germline CDR1 is SGHDT and CDR2 is YYEEEE. With 3 bases clipped from V and 4 bases from J, the junction kept 6 bases outside the gene matches. The length of the CDR3 is 16 residues. As DNA, the CDR3 is TGTGCCAGCAGCTCCTTGACAGGGGAGTATAATTCACCCCTCCACTTT. This translates into CASSSLTGEYNSPLHF. Full variable domain (remainder filled in from reference TRBV5-6 and TRBJ1-6): DAGVTQSPTHLIKTRGQQVTLRCSPKSGHDTVSWYQQALGQGPQFIFQYYEEEERQRGNFPDRFSGHQFPNYSSELNVNALLLGDSALYLCASSSLTGEYNSPLHFGNGTRLTVT.

This clonotype was found a few times. V usage is TRBV12-3 or TRBV12-4 and J usage is TRBJ2-7, with no clear D. This CDR3 has 14 residues. The V gene lost 2 bases and the J gene lost 0 bases, with 8 bases spanning the gap. This chain's CDR3 is CASSLNWNSYEQYF. The DNA of the CDR3 is TGTGCCAGCAGTTTAAACTGGAACTCCTACGAGCAGTACTTC.

This sequence joins TRBV20-1 and TRBJ2-1; 7 bases are shared with TRBD1. The CDR3 is 11 residues long. The germline V gene has CDR1 DFQATT and CDR2 SNEGSKA (reference sequence). V lost 8 bases, J lost 7 bases, and 5 bases stayed unmatched. The CDR3 DNA reads as TGCAGTTTCGAACAGGGGAATGAGCAGTTCTTC. Amino acid sequence: CSFEQGNEQFF.

This clonotype was counted between two and nine times. This chain connects TRBV6-2 or TRBV6-3 to TRBJ2-1; 8 bases are a match to TRBD2. The CDR3 runs to 17 residues. V lost 5 bases to trimming and J lost 7 bases; unmatched junction nucleotides: 16. CDR1 is MNHEY, CDR2 SVGEGT, per germline. The CDR3 sequence is CASSNPEGLGTGNEQFF. For the CDR3, the DNA is TGTGCCAGCAGTAACCCCGAGGGACTAGGGACGGGGAATGAGCAGTTCTTC.

A few counts support this clonotype. The rearrangement joins TRBV5-1 to TRBJ2-1, with D tentatively TRBD1 (6 bases). CDR1 is SGHRS and CDR2 is YFSETQ in the germline V gene. Trimming took 3 bases from V and 0 from J, leaving 25 bases between them. The CDR3 spans 20 residues. CDR3 residues: CASSSDSPSGTLGSYNEQFF. CDR3 in DNA: TGCGCCAGCAGCTCTGATTCCCCTTCCGGGACACTAGGCTCCTACAATGAGCAGTTCTTC.

V usage is TRBV6-1 and J usage is TRBJ2-3; D unresolved. Between the trimmed V and J ends, which lost 3 bases and 1 base, there was a span of 14 bases. Germline loops: CDR1 MNHNS, CDR2 SASEGT. This CDR3 has 16 amino acids. The CDR3 region has the DNA TGTGCCAGCAGTGAGTCTGGCAGACCGGGCACAGATACGCAGTATTTT. Protein sequence: CASSESGRPGTDTQYF.

This clonotype was detected only a few times. V gene TRBV20-1 combines with J gene TRBJ2-3; D possibly uses TRBD1 or TRBD2 (5 bases each). Between the trimmed V and J ends, which lost 1 base and 2 bases, there was a span of 7 bases. Per the germline V gene, CDR1 is DFQATT and CDR2 is SNEGSKA (reference sequence). CDR3 length: 13 amino acids. CDR3 in amino acids: CSARGGFTDTQYF. Here the CDR3 DNA reads TGCAGTGCTAGAGGGGGGTTCACAGATACGCAGTATTTT.

This clonotype was counted between two and nine times. This chain connects TRBV4-1 to TRBJ1-5, with D hard to call. Germline CDR1 and CDR2: MGHRA and YSYEKL. The CDR3 consists of 16 residues. The V gene lost 1 base and the J gene lost 4 bases, with 14 bases spanning the gap. In DNA, the CDR3 is TGCGCCAGCAGCCAAGGGAGTGGAGGGAGGAATCAGCCCCAGCATTTT. Protein: CASSQGSGGRNQPQHF.

This clonotype was detected only a few times. CDR3 coding DNA: TGTGCCAGCAGCCAGGCGGGTGGGACACGCACAGATACGCAGTATTTT. Its translation is CASSQAGGTRTDTQYF. The V gene is TRBV7-8, the J gene TRBJ2-3, with D tentatively TRBD1 (6 bases). V lost 5 bases to trimming and J lost 1 base, with 16 bases between them. CDR3 length equals 16 residues. Per the germline V gene, CDR1 is SGHVS and CDR2 is FQNEAQ.

This clonotype was counted a few times. This chain joins TRBV5-1 and TRBJ2-7, with D hard to call. The CDR3 is 13 residues long. V lost 4 bases, J lost 3 bases, and 11 bases lay in between. The germline CDR1 and CDR2 sequences are SGHRS and YFSETQ. CDR3 DNA sequence: TGCGCCAGCAGCCACGAAACCTACTACGAGCAGTACTTC. Amino acid sequence: CASSHETYYEQYF.

This clonotype was counted a few times. J is TRBJ2-7 and V is TRBV6-6; D is perhaps TRBD1 (6 bases). Per germline, CDR1 MNHNY and CDR2 SVGAGI (reference sequence). This CDR3 has 14 amino acids. V was shortened by 1 base and J by 3 bases, with 10 bases between the two germline ends. CDR3 bases: TGTGCCAGCAGTTACTGGCCAGGGGTCTACGAGCAGTACTTC. Its translation: CASSYWPGVYEQYF.

This clonotype turned up a few times. The J gene is TRBJ2-1, the V gene TRBV5-1, with D maybe TRBD2 (6 bases). Deletions cut 5 bases from V and 2 bases from J, with 17 bases between. The CDR3 has 16 residues. The V gene's germline CDR1 is SGHRS and CDR2 YFSETQ. This CDR3 is CASSNPGRSPYNEQFF. CDR3 bases: TGCGCCAGCAGTAATCCCGGGAGATCCCCCTACAATGAGCAGTTCTTC.

This clonotype is labeled medium-sized. The V gene is TRBV29-1, the J gene TRBJ2-1; 7 bases agree with TRBD2. Germline V gene sequence: CDR1 SQVTM, CDR2 ANQGSEA. The CDR3 has 16 residues. The ends lost 2 bases at V and 4 bases at J; junction bases unmatched: 11. CDR3 sequence (DNA): TGCAGCGTTGAATCGCGTACGGCTAGCGGTTACAATGAGCAGTTCTTC. It yields the protein CSVESRTASGYNEQFF.

This chain uses TRBV2 with TRBJ2-1; maybe TRBD2 (6 bases). V shed 8 bases and J shed 3 bases, with 11 bases lying between them. The germline CDR1 and CDR2 sequences are SNHLY and FYNNEI. The CDR3 consists of 13 residues. The CDR3 spells CASAGYNYNEQFF. CDR3 coding DNA: TGTGCCAGCGCGGGGTATAACTACAATGAGCAGTTCTTC.

The chain is built from TRBV5-1 and TRBJ2-2; maybe TRBD2 (5 bases). The germline V and J ends were trimmed by 4 bases and 6 bases, with 13 bases remaining between them. This CDR3 contains 14 residues. CDR1 and CDR2 from the germline V gene are SGHRS and YFSETQ. CDR3 in DNA: TGCGCCAGCAGCACTGAGGGAAGCTCCGGGGAGCTGTTTTTT. It translates to CASSTEGSSGELFF.

This clonotype has just one count. This chain connects TRBV14 to TRBJ2-6; unclear D gene. The CDR3 contains 16 residues. Germline CDR1 and CDR2: SGHDN and FVKESK. V lost 2 bases, J lost 4 bases, and 12 bases lay in between. The CDR3 nucleotides are TGTGCCAGCAGCCAATCTCTCAGGTCCGGGGCCAACGTCCTGACTTTC. Its translation is CASSQSLRSGANVLTF.

The chain joins TRBV12-3 or TRBV12-4 to TRBJ1-6; 9 positions match TRBD1. V was clipped by 3 bases and J by 9 bases; unmatched bases: 6. This CDR3 region has 15 residues. CDR3 loop: CASSLLQGAVSPLHF. For the CDR3, the DNA is TGTGCCAGCAGTTTGTTACAGGGGGCAGTTTCACCCCTCCACTTT.

The chain recombines TRBV10-3 with TRBJ1-5; D is possibly TRBD1 (5 bases). The CDR3 contains 18 residues. Germline assignment: CDR1 ENHRY and CDR2 SYGVKD. Between the trimmed V and J ends, which lost 0 bases and 2 bases, there was a span of 17 bases. This CDR3 is CAISESGGTGQGNQPQHF. The DNA for the CDR3 is TGTGCCATCAGTGAGTCCGGGGGAACAGGCCAGGGCAATCAGCCCCAGCATTTT.

This rearrangement joins TRBV27 to TRBJ1-6; 9 positions match TRBD1. In germline, CDR1 is MNHEY, CDR2 SMNVEV (reference sequence). V dropped 6 bases and J dropped 8; count of bases not matched to a gene: 8. CDR3 size: 15 residues. As DNA, the CDR3 is TGTGCCAGCAGCCCAGGGACAGGGCGTTATTCACCCCTCCACTTT. This translates into CASSPGTGRYSPLHF.

The chain has TRBV28 and TRBJ1-2; TRBD1 might be the D (5 bases). CDR1 is MDHEN and CDR2 is SYDVKM in the germline V gene. V was clipped by 4 bases and J by 0 bases, with 15 bases between them. The CDR3 is made up of 16 amino acids. The CDR3 spells CASSSPRRDSNYGYTF. For the CDR3, the DNA is TGTGCCAGCAGTTCGCCCCGCAGGGACTCTAACTATGGCTACACCTTC.

V is TRBV5-1 and J is TRBJ2-1, with D unclear. The V gene's germline CDR1 is SGHRS and CDR2 YFSETQ. V was pared by 4 bases and J by 7 bases, with 12 bases between. This CDR3 is built from 13 residues. The CDR3 reads CASSPRPDNEQFF. Written as DNA, the CDR3 is TGCGCCAGCAGCCCCCGACCCGATAATGAGCAGTTCTTC. Supplemented by reference TRBV5-1 and TRBJ2-1, the full variable domain reads KAGVTQTPRYLIKTRGQQVTLSCSPISGHRSVSWYQQTPGQGLQFLFEYFSETQRNKGNFPGRFSGRQFSNSRSEMNVSTLELGDSALYLCASSPRPDNEQFFGPGTRLTVL.

The table lists this clonotype with many counts. V gene TRBV20-1 combines with J gene TRBJ1-5; 7 bases fit TRBD1. The CDR3 runs to 17 residues. J gave up 0 bases and V 6 bases, and 14 bases lay outside the gene matches. Germline CDR1 DFQATT, CDR2 SNEGSKA (reference sequence). The CDR3 sequence: CSAVQLGQEHSNQPQHF. CDR3 in DNA: TGCAGTGCCGTTCAACTTGGACAGGAACATAGCAATCAGCCCCAGCATTTT.

This chain connects TRBV28 to TRBJ1-5, with D uncertain. The V end was cut by 7 bases, the J end by 11 bases, with 18 bases between. This CDR3 region has 13 residues. Germline V gene data show CDR1 as MDHEN and CDR2 as SYDVKM. The CDR3 reads CASTPGPRPSQHF. As DNA, the CDR3 is TGTGCCAGCACTCCGGGCCCTCGGCCGTCCCAGCATTTT.

This chain links TRBV4-2 with TRBJ1-1; the D gene is possibly TRBD1 (6 bases). The CDR3 is made up of 12 amino acids. Germline CDR1 is LGHNA and CDR2 is YNFKEQ. V was clipped by 3 bases and J by 8 bases, with 10 bases between them. CDR3 protein: CASSQDTGEAFF. The CDR3 DNA reads TGTGCCAGCAGCCAGGATACAGGGGAAGCTTTCTTT.

This rearrangement joins TRBV7-6 to TRBJ2-3, with TRBD2 matching over 9 bases. The germline CDR1 and CDR2 sequences are SGHVS and FNYEAQ. V shed 5 bases, J shed 5 bases, and the junction held 14 bases outside the gene matches. This CDR3 has 17 amino acids. The CDR3 sequence is CASSKQTSGVIQDTQYF. Here the CDR3 DNA reads TGTGCCAGCAGCAAACAGACTAGCGGAGTTATTCAAGATACGCAGTATTTT.

V gene TRBV10-3 combines with J gene TRBJ1-1; 12 positions agree with TRBD1. The germline CDR1 and CDR2 sequences are ENHRY and SYGVKD. This CDR3 comprises 13 residues. J lost 6 bases, V lost 11 bases, and 7 bases had no gene match. The CDR3 DNA reads TGTGCCTGCGGGGGACAGGGGGCTCCTGAAGCTTTCTTT. Its translation: CACGGQGAPEAFF.

This clonotype was seen more than once but under ten times. CDR3 nucleotides: TGTGCCAGCAGCGTGGGACTAGCGGGAGGGGCCGGGGAGCTGTTTTTT. Its translation: CASSVGLAGGAGELFF. V is TRBV9 and J is TRBJ2-2; 16 nucleotides line up with TRBD2. The V segment lost 2 bases and the J segment 6 bases; nucleotides outside the gene matches: 1. Germline-derived CDR1 and CDR2 are SGDLS and YYNGEE. The CDR3 consists of 16 residues. The complete variable domain, with remaining parts taken from reference TRBV9 and TRBJ2-2, reads DSGVTQTPKHLITATGQRVTLRCSPRSGDLSVYWYQQSLDQGLQFLIQYYNGEERAKGNILERFSAQQFPDLHSELNLSSLELGDSALYFCASSVGLAGGAGELFFGEGSRLTVL.

This clonotype has a count of ten or more. The rearrangement uses TRBV11-2 and TRBJ2-4; D might be TRBD1 (5 bases). V was clipped by 1 base and J by 1 base, with 17 bases between them. CDR1 and CDR2 from the germline V gene are SGHAT and FQNNGV. This CDR3 has 18 amino acids. This CDR3 reads CASSLGIGAGKAKNIQYF. For the CDR3, the DNA is TGTGCCAGCAGCTTAGGTATAGGGGCAGGGAAGGCCAAAAACATTCAGTACTTC.